The 20 T cell receptor beta chains in this list originate from one sample, sequenced in a study of beta chain features in type 1 diabetes. Expressed TCRB transcripts were sequenced after all isolated RNA was converted to cDNA. The repertoire was sequenced with immunoSEQ multiplex PCR; TCRdb's copy has only in-frame clones and lacks some. The repertoire has 45,000 to 60,000 clones, roughly 40% of them found once; the top ten carry around 0.13%. Study observations and caveats: Among patients with Type 1 diabetes, TCRB CDR3s were moderately but significantly shorter in every one of the four CD4+ subsets.

These receptors have no known antigen. Sample: stem cell memory CD4+ T cells from blood. The receptors shown here come from a young man with type 1 diabetes.

The rearrangement uses TRBV25-1 and TRBJ2-1, with D perhaps TRBD2 (6 bases). V was pared by 9 bases and J by 8 bases, with 23 bases between. CDR3 length: 15 residues. Looked up from germline, CDR1 is MGHDK and CDR2 is SYGVNS. This CDR3 is CASGGVGGTLHEQFF. In nucleotides, the CDR3 is TGTGCCAGTGGAGGGGTGGGCGGGACCCTCCATGAGCAGTTCTTC.

A word on this clone: This specimen includes other DNA sequences encoding the same CDR3. The chain recombines TRBV5-1 with TRBJ2-1; 11 bases are a match to TRBD2. Germline V gene data show CDR1 as SGHRS and CDR2 as YFSETQ. The CDR3 has 15 amino acids. V was clipped by 2 bases and J by 6 bases; unmatched bases: 4. The CDR3 protein is CASSFGTSGSNEQFF. The CDR3 DNA reads as TGCGCCAGCAGCTTCGGGACTAGCGGCTCCAATGAGCAGTTCTTC.

This clone was detected a few times. V usage is TRBV21-1 and J usage is TRBJ1-1. TRBV21-1 is a pseudogene. The length of the CDR3 is 10 residues. CDR3: CASLNTEAFF. The CDR3, as DNA: TGTGCCAGCCTTAACACTGAAGCTTTCTTT.

V usage is TRBV19 and J usage is TRBJ2-7, with 8 bases matching TRBD2. Germline assignment: CDR1 LNHDA and CDR2 SQIVND (reference sequence). This CDR3 is built from 15 residues. V lost 3 bases to trimming and J lost 2 bases; unmatched junction nucleotides: 6. The CDR3 sequence: CASSISGVPTYEQYF. In DNA, the CDR3 is TGTGCCAGTAGTATTAGCGGGGTGCCAACCTACGAGCAGTACTTC.

This clone was observed a few times. DNA of the CDR3: TGTGCCAGTTTCAGGGTCGGTGCTGAAGCTTTCTTT. This sequence encodes CASFRVGAEAFF. The gene calls are TRBV6-6 and TRBJ1-1; D might be TRBD1 (5 bases). The CDR3 has 12 amino acids. V shed 9 bases and J shed 6 bases, with 14 bases lying between them. From germline, CDR1 is MNHNY and CDR2 SVGAGI (reference sequence).

This chain links TRBV11-2 with TRBJ2-7, with TRBD2 as a possible D gene (5 bases). Per the germline V gene, CDR1 is SGHAT and CDR2 is FQNNGV. Trimming stripped 5 bases from V and 1 base from J, with 15 bases between. This CDR3 contains 15 residues. For the CDR3, the DNA is TGTGCCAGCAGCCCACGGGGTGGGAGTTCCTACGAGCAGTACTTC. Protein product: CASSPRGGSSYEQYF.

This clone was seen more than once but under ten times. J is TRBJ2-1 and V is TRBV28; 8 bases line up with TRBD1. CDR3 length equals 10 residues. Trimming at V came to 5 bases and at J to 15 bases, leaving 3 bases not matched to a gene. Germline lookup yields CDR1 MDHEN and CDR2 SYDVKM. The CDR3, as DNA: TGTGCCAGCAGTGGACAGGGAAGGTTCTTC. Its protein product is CASSGQGRFF. The full variable domain, its missing parts supplied by reference TRBV28 and TRBJ2-1, is DVKVTQSSRYLVKRTGEKVFLECVQDMDHENMFWYRQDPGLGLRLIYFSYDVKMKEKGDIPEGYSVSREKKERFSLILESASTNQTSMYLCASSGQGRFFGPGTRLTVL.

The chain employs TRBV5-1 and TRBJ2-7; the match to TRBD2 covers 10 bases. The CDR3 totals 15 residues. The trim removed 3 bases at V and 3 bases at J, leaving 6 bases unmatched. Germline V CDR1 and CDR2: SGHRS, YFSETQ. CDR3 sequence (DNA): TGCGCCAGCAGCTACCTTCCTAGCGGGGGCTACGAGCAGTACTTC. This encodes CASSYLPSGGYEQYF.

The genes are TRBV18 and TRBJ2-7; D possibly corresponds to TRBD1 (5 bases). CDR3 size: 14 residues. The V gene lost 3 bases and the J gene lost 2 bases, with 11 bases spanning the gap. From germline, CDR1 is KGHSH and CDR2 LQKENI. This CDR3 is CASSPSGAPYEQYF. The CDR3 bases are TGTGCCAGCTCACCTAGTGGGGCTCCCTACGAGCAGTACTTC. Drawing the rest from reference TRBV18 and TRBJ2-7, the complete variable domain is NAGVMQNPRHLVRRRGQEARLRCSPMKGHSHVYWYRQLPEEGLKFMVYLQKENIIDESGMPKERFSAEFPKEGPSILRIQQVVRGDSAAYFCASSPSGAPYEQYFGPGTRLTVT.

This clone was found a few times. This sequence joins TRBV6-5 and TRBJ1-5; TRBD1 matches 10 bases. The V gene end was trimmed by 6 bases and the J gene end by 6 bases; junction bases not matched to a gene: 2. The CDR3 is made up of 13 amino acids. The V gene's germline CDR1 is MNHEY and CDR2 SVGAGI. DNA of the CDR3: TGTGCCAGCAGGCGGACAGGGGGTCAGCCCCAGCATTTT. Encoded protein: CASRRTGGQPQHF.

The genes are TRBV27 and TRBJ2-1, with TRBD2 matching over 8 bases. The ends lost 6 bases at V and 0 bases at J; junction bases unmatched: 13. The CDR3 covers 18 residues. From germline, CDR1 is MNHEY and CDR2 SMNVEV (reference sequence). This CDR3 is CASRVRGTSRSSYNEQFF. CDR3 sequence (DNA): TGTGCCAGCAGAGTTAGGGGGACTAGTCGAAGCTCCTACAATGAGCAGTTCTTC.

The chain links TRBV28 to TRBJ2-7; no clear D gene. The CDR3 has 14 amino acids. The germline CDR1 and CDR2 sequences are MDHEN and SYDVKM. With 3 bases removed from V and 0 bases from J, the gap between germline ends came to 9 bases. The CDR3 region has the DNA TGTGCCAGCAGTTTGGGTGGGCTCTCCTACGAGCAGTACTTC. Translated: CASSLGGLSYEQYF.

V is TRBV7-2 and J is TRBJ1-2, with D possibly being TRBD1 (5 bases). Per the germline V gene, CDR1 is SGHTA and CDR2 is FQGNSA. The length of the CDR3 is 16 residues. Trimming shortened V by 4 bases and J by 4 bases, and 19 bases separated the two germline ends. The CDR3 protein is CASSSNARRGGYGYTF. Here the CDR3 DNA reads TGTGCCAGCAGCTCGAACGCCCGGAGGGGCGGCTATGGCTACACCTTC.

The chain's CDR3 is CASSQVRSLNTEAFF. The CDR3 nucleotides are TGCGCCAGCAGCCAAGTGAGGAGTTTGAACACTGAAGCTTTCTTT. This rearrangement joins TRBV4-1 to TRBJ1-1; D is unresolved. The CDR3 sequence is 15 residues long. V lost 1 base and J lost 0, with 9 bases in between. CDR1 MGHRA and CDR2 YSYEKL come from the germline V gene.

This clone showed up just once. The gene calls are TRBV5-6 and TRBJ1-2, with 10 bases matching TRBD1. Germline V lookup: CDR1 SGHDT, CDR2 YYEEEE. V trimming: 4 bases; J trimming: 3 bases; junction bases outside the gene matches: 6. The CDR3 sequence is 15 residues long. The CDR3 DNA follows: TGTGCCAGCAGCGTGACAGGGGGCTCGTACTATGGCTACACCTTC. Its translation is CASSVTGGSYYGYTF.

The chain carries TRBV9 and TRBJ2-1; D ambiguous. CDR1 is SGDLS and CDR2 is YYNGEE in the germline V gene. The germline V and J ends were trimmed by 2 bases and 0 bases, with 9 bases remaining between them. The CDR3 is made up of 15 amino acids. The DNA of the CDR3 is TGTGCCAGCAGCGTTCGATCGAGCTCCTACAATGAGCAGTTCTTC. This codes for CASSVRSSSYNEQFF.

The chain combines TRBV29-1 with TRBJ2-3; 14 bases are a match to TRBD2. V was clipped by 5 bases and J by 2 bases; unmatched bases: 3. The CDR3 has 15 amino acids. The V gene's germline CDR1 is SQVTM and CDR2 ANQGSEA. CDR3 residues: CSVSGLAGATDTQYF. In nucleotides, the CDR3 is TGCAGCGTTTCGGGACTAGCGGGGGCCACAGATACGCAGTATTTT.

The V call is TRBV10-3, the J call TRBJ1-1; 7 bases fit TRBD1. Trimming at V came to 6 bases and at J to 4 bases, leaving 5 bases not matched to a gene. Germline CDR1 reads ENHRY; CDR2 reads SYGVKD. The CDR3 length is 13 residues. CDR3 sequence (DNA): TGTGCCATCAGCGGACAGGAGAGCACTGAAGCTTTCTTT. This encodes CAISGQESTEAFF.

The rearrangement joins TRBV7-8 to TRBJ1-5; 9 nucleotides agree with TRBD1. With V trimmed by 3 bases and J by 0 bases, 6 bases remained unmatched. This CDR3 comprises 17 residues. Germline assignment: CDR1 SGHVS and CDR2 FQNEAQ. This chain's CDR3 is CASSFRTGDYSNQPQHF. In DNA form, the CDR3 reads TGTGCCAGCAGCTTCCGGACAGGGGACTATAGCAATCAGCCCCAGCATTTT.

This chain connects TRBV5-1 to TRBJ2-2; D gene ambiguous. V gave up 7 bases and J gave up 2 bases, with 9 bases separating them. Germline CDR1 and CDR2: SGHRS and YFSETQ. The CDR3 has 13 residues. The CDR3 nucleotides read TGCGCCAGCCGCCGGTCTAACACCGGGGAGCTGTTTTTT. Translating gives CASRRSNTGELFF.